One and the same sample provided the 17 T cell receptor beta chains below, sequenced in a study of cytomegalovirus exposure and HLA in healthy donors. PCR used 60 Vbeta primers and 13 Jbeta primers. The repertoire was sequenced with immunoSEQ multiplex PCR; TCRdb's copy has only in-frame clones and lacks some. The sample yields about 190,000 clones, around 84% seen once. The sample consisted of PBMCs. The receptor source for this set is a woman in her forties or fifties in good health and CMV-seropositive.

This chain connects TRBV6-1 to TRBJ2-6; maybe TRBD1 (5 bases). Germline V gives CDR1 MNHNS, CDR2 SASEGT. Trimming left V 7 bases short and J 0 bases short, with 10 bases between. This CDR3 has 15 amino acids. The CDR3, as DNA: TGTGCCAGCACAGACAGTCCCTCTGGGGCCAACGTCCTGACTTTC. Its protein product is CASTDSPSGANVLTF.

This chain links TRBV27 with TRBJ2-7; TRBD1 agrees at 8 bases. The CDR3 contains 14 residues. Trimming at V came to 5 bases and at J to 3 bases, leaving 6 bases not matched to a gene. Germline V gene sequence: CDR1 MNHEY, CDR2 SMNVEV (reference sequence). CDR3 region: CASSDGTGIYEQYF. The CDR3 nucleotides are TGTGCCAGCAGTGACGGGACAGGTATCTACGAGCAGTACTTC.

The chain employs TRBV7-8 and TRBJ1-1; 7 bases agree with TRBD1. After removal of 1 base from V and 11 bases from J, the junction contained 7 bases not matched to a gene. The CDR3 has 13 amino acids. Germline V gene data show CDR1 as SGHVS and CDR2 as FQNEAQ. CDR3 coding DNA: TGTGCCAGCAGCTTAGGGGCCGGGACAGCGGCTTTCTTT. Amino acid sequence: CASSLGAGTAAFF.

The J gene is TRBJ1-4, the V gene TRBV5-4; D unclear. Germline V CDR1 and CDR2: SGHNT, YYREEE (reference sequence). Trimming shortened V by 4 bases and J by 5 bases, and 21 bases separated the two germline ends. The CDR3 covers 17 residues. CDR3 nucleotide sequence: TGTGCCAGCAGCCCGGATCCGCGGGCGGGCTTGAATGAAAAACTGTTTTTT. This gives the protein CASSPDPRAGLNEKLFF.

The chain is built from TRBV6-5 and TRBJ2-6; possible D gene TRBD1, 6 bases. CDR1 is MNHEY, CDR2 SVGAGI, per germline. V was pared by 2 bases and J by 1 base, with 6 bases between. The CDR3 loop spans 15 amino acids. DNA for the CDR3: TGTGCCAGCAGTTACACAGGGTCTGGGGCCAACGTCCTGACTTTC. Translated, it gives CASSYTGSGANVLTF.

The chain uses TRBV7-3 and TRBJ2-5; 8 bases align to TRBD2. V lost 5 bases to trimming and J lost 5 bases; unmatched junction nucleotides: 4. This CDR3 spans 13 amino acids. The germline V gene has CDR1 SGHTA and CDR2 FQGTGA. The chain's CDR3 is CASSAPGGETQYF. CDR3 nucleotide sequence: TGTGCCAGCAGCGCCCCGGGAGGGGAGACCCAGTACTTC.

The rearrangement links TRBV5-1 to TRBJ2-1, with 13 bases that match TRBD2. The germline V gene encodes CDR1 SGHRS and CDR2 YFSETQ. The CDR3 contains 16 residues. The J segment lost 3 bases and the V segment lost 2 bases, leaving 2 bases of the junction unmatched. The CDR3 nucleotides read TGCGCCAGCAGCTTCCGACTAGCGGGGGGCTACAATGAGCAGTTCTTC. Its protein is CASSFRLAGGYNEQFF.

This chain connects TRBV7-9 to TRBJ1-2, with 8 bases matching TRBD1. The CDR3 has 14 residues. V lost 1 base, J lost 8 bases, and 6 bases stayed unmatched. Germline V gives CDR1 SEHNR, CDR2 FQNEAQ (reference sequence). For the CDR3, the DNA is TGTGCCAGCAGCTTAGTCGACAGGGGAGAGGGCTACACCTTC. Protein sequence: CASSLVDRGEGYTF.

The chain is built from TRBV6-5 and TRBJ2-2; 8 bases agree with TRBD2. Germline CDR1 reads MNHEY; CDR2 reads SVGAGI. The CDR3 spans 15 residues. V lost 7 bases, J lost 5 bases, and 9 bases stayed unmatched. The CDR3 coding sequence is TGTGCCAGCACCATAAGCGGGGGATCTACCGGGGAGCTGTTTTTT. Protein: CASTISGGSTGELFF.

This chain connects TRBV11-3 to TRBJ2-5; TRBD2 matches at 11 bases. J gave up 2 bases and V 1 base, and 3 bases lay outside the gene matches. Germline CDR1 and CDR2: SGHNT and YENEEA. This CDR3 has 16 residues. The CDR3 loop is CASSLGSSGGQETQYF. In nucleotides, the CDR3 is TGTGCCAGCAGCTTAGGATCTAGCGGGGGGCAAGAGACCCAGTACTTC.

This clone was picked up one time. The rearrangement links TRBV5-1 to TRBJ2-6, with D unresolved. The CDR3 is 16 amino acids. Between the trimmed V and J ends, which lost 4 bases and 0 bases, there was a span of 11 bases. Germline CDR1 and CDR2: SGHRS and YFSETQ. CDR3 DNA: TGCGCCAGCAGCCGAGACTCAACCTCTGGGGCCAACGTCCTGACTTTC. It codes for CASSRDSTSGANVLTF.

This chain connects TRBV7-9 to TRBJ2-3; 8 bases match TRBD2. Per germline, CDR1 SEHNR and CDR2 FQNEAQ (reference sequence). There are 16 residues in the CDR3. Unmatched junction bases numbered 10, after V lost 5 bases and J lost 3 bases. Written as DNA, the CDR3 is TGTGCCAGCAGCACCTTAGCGGGATTCGATACAGATACGCAGTATTTT. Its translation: CASSTLAGFDTDTQYF. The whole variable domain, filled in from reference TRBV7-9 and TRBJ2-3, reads DTGVSQNPRHKITKRGQNVTFRCDPISEHNRLYWYRQTLGQGPEFLTYFQNEAQLEKSRLLSDRFSAERPKGSFSTLEIQRTEQGDSAMYLCASSTLAGFDTDTQYFGPGTRLTVL.

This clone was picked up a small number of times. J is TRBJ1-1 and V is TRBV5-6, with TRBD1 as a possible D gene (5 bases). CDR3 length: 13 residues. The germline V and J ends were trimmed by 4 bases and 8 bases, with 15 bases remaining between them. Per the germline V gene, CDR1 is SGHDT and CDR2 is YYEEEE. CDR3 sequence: CASSSPGYSEAFF. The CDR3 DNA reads TGTGCCAGCAGCAGTCCAGGGTACTCCGAAGCTTTCTTT. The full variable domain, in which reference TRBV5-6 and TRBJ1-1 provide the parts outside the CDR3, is DAGVTQSPTHLIKTRGQQVTLRCSPKSGHDTVSWYQQALGQGPQFIFQYYEEEERQRGNFPDRFSGHQFPNYSSELNVNALLLGDSALYLCASSSPGYSEAFFGQGTRLTVV.

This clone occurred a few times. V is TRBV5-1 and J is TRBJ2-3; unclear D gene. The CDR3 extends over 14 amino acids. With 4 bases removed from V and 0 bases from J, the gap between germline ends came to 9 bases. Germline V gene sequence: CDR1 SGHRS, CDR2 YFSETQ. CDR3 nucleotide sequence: TGCGCCAGCAGCCTGGACGGTAGCACAGATACGCAGTATTTT. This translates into CASSLDGSTDTQYF.

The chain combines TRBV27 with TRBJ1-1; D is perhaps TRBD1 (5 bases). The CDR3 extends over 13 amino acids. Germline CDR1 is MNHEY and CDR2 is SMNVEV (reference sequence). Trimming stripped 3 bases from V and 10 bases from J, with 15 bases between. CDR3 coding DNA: TGTGCCAGCAGTTTTCAACCGGAGGGGACAGCTTTCTTT. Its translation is CASSFQPEGTAFF.

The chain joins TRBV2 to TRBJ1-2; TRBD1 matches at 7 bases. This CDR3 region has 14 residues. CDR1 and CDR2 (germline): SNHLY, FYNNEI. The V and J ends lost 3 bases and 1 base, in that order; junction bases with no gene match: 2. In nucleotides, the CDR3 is TGTGCCAGCAGTGACAGGGGGGATAACTATGGCTACACCTTC. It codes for CASSDRGDNYGYTF. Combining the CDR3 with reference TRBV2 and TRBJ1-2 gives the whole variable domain EPEVTQTPSHQVTQMGQEVILRCVPISNHLYFYWYRQILGQKVEFLVSFYNNEISEKSEIFDDQFSVERPDGSNFTLKIRSTKLEDSAMYFCASSDRGDNYGYTFGSGTRLTVV.

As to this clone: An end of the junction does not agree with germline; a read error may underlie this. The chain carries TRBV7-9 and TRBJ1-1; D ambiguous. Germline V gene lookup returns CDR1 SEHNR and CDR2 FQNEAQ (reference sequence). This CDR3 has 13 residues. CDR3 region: CSSSFEGGTEAFF. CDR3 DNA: TGTTCCAGCAGCTTTGAAGGAGGGACTGAAGCTTTCTTT.